This T cell receptor (beta chain) was sequenced for a study of cytomegalovirus exposure and HLA in healthy donors. Whole-study findings and limits: The later analysis indicated that the majority of CMV-associated TCR beta chains appeared HLA-restricted. The productive fraction for most TCR beta V segments was about 90% or about 30% in an earlier analysis. Later analysis demonstrated an association between a missense DCLRE1C variant and TCR beta V- and J-gene trimming.

Per the germline V gene, CDR1 is MNHEY and CDR2 is SVGAGI. The CDR3 is 15 residues long. Trimming shortened V by 0 bases and J by 7 bases, and 13 bases separated the two germline ends. 13 Jbeta primers and 60 Vbeta primers were used for the PCR. Data came from immunoSEQ multiplex PCR; TCRdb stores just in-frame clones and leaves some out. This sample has about 120,000 clones, with 60% to 85% found just once. All the people who gave samples were healthy bone marrow donors. Concerning this clone itself: Its antigen is unknown.

This clonotype was sampled from a woman in her thirties or forties in good health and CMV-seropositive. The V call is TRBV6-5, the J call TRBJ1-5, with a weak D call TRBD1 (5 bases). Sequenced sample: PBMCs. The CDR3, as DNA: TGTGCCAGCAGTTACTCGGCTCAGGGAGGACAGCCCCAGCATTTT. As protein: CASSYSAQGGQPQHF.